This record looks at one TCR beta chain sequence and its context. This entry comes from a study of blood T cell repertoires in COVID-19. Overall study: Nucleic acid was either cDNA or gDNA, and it came from T cells, B-cell-depleted T cells, or PBMCs.

Participants' reported clinical history set cohort assignment. Produced via immunoSEQ multiplex PCR; TCRdb's table is partial and in-frame only. The sample lists nearly 200,000 clones; approximately 84% were seen once. This receptor was identified in a man aged 40-50 years who had recovered from COVID-19. The sequencing sample was made of PBMCs or T cells enriched from blood (not recorded which).

CDR3 protein: CASSQRQGEKPQHF. The CDR3 DNA is TGTGCCAGCAGTCAAAGACAGGGGGAGAAGCCCCAGCATTTT. This chain uses TRBV28 with TRBJ1-5; 9 bases align to TRBD1. CDR1 is MDHEN, CDR2 SYDVKM, per germline. This CDR3 has 14 residues. J was trimmed by 8 bases and V by 5 bases; bases with no gene match: 7.